Below are 11 T cell receptor beta chains sequenced from a single sample in a study of T cell responses to AZD1222 COVID-19 vaccine. Method: immunoSEQ multiplex PCR; TCRdb's copy keeps in-frame clones and lacks some. Seen here are 72,000 or so clones, 85% observed once, and the top ten hold about a fifth. Sequenced material: peripheral blood, taken on day 0 of AZD1222 vaccination. The source of these receptors is an adult in good health.

V is TRBV11-2 and J is TRBJ1-1, with 7 nucleotides matching TRBD1. With V trimmed by 4 bases and J by 5 bases, 13 bases remained unmatched. This CDR3 region has 16 residues. CDR1 is SGHAT and CDR2 is FQNNGV in the germline V gene. The CDR3 DNA follows: TGTGCCAGCAGCTCCGCCTTCAGGGGGAGAGGGACTGAAGCTTTCTTT. Translating gives CASSSAFRGRGTEAFF.

V gene TRBV3-1 (or the pseudogene TRBV3-2) combines with J gene TRBJ2-3; 8 bases match TRBD2. This CDR3 comprises 14 residues. Germline assignment: CDR1 LGHDT and CDR2 YNNKEL (reference sequence). The V gene end was trimmed by 3 bases and the J gene end by 4 bases; junction bases not matched to a gene: 3. CDR3 amino acids: CASSQGLVADTQYF. For the CDR3, the DNA is TGTGCCAGCAGCCAGGGACTAGTGGCAGATACGCAGTATTTT.

V gene TRBV12-3 or TRBV12-4 combines with J gene TRBJ2-7; 8 bases match TRBD1. This CDR3 region has 13 residues. After removal of 5 bases from V and 3 bases from J, the junction contained 3 bases not matched to a gene. CDR3 nucleotide sequence: TGTGCCAGCAGTCCCGACAGGGGCTACGAGCAGTACTTC. This sequence encodes CASSPDRGYEQYF.

This clone was recorded a few times. The gene calls are TRBV5-6 and TRBJ2-3; D may be TRBD1 (6 bases). V lost 1 base to trimming and J lost 14 bases, with 23 bases between them. This CDR3 has 15 amino acids. Germline V gene data show CDR1 as SGHDT and CDR2 as YYEEEE. This chain's CDR3 is CASSLNWMDSQIPYF. In nucleotides, the CDR3 is TGTGCCAGCAGCTTGAATTGGATGGACAGTCAAATTCCGTATTTT.

The rearrangement uses TRBV19 and TRBJ1-1; 8 bases agree with TRBD1. J was trimmed by 1 base and V by 5 bases; bases with no gene match: 12. The CDR3 length is 17 residues. Looked up from germline, CDR1 is LNHDA and CDR2 is SQIVND (reference sequence). In nucleotides, the CDR3 is TGTGCCAGTAGTCTCTCATGGCAGGGGGCAAGGAACACTGAAGCTTTCTTT. Its protein product is CASSLSWQGARNTEAFF.

This sequence joins TRBV7-6 and TRBJ1-3, with D perhaps matching TRBD1 (5 bases). This CDR3 spans 13 amino acids. The germline gives CDR1 SGHVS, CDR2 FNYEAQ. V was shortened by 6 bases and J by 2 bases, with 8 bases between the two germline ends. CDR3 sequence reads: CASRGVTGNTIYF. The DNA for the CDR3 is TGTGCCAGCAGGGGGGTAACTGGAAACACCATATATTTT.

V usage is TRBV6-5 and J usage is TRBJ1-1; D might be TRBD1 (5 bases). Deletions cut 0 bases from V and 5 bases from J, with 13 bases between. The CDR3 contains 15 residues. Germline values: CDR1 MNHEY, CDR2 SVGAGI. For the CDR3, the DNA is TGTGCCAGCAGTTACTCGAAACTTGGGGGAACTGAAGCTTTCTTT. Translated, it gives CASSYSKLGGTEAFF.

The V and J genes are TRBV6-5 and TRBJ2-3; 11 nucleotides align to TRBD2. Trimming took 6 bases from V and 7 from J; bases not matched to a gene: 6. Germline V gene lookup returns CDR1 MNHEY and CDR2 SVGAGI. The CDR3 is 14 residues long. CDR3 region: CASRGGLAANTQYF. In DNA form, the CDR3 reads TGTGCCAGCAGGGGGGGACTAGCGGCCAATACGCAGTATTTT.

This chain links TRBV28 with TRBJ1-5; D unclear. Deletions cut 5 bases from V and 2 bases from J, with 10 bases between. The CDR3 loop spans 14 amino acids. CDR1 is MDHEN and CDR2 is SYDVKM in the germline V gene. The CDR3 nucleotides read TGTGCCAGCAGTGGCAGCAGCGGCAATCAGCCCCAGCATTTT. It yields the protein CASSGSSGNQPQHF.

This chain joins TRBV5-6 and TRBJ2-1, with TRBD2 matching over 14 bases. The trim removed 4 bases at V and 2 bases at J, leaving 11 bases unmatched. CDR3 size: 19 residues. Germline values: CDR1 SGHDT, CDR2 YYEEEE. The CDR3 region is CASSLTGTSGGVPYNEQFF. DNA of the CDR3: TGTGCCAGCAGCCTCACCGGGACTAGCGGGGGTGTCCCCTACAATGAGCAGTTCTTC.

This rearrangement joins TRBV5-4 to TRBJ2-3, with a possible D match to TRBD1 (5 bases). The CDR3 extends over 14 amino acids. CDR1 is SGHNT, CDR2 YYREEE, per germline (reference sequence). V was shortened by 0 bases and J by 2 bases, with 7 bases between the two germline ends. The CDR3 coding sequence is TGTGCCAGCAGCTTGGAGGGGCACACAGATACGCAGTATTTT. Protein sequence: CASSLEGHTDTQYF.